This T cell receptor beta chain was documented in a study of response to subunit inactivated influenza vaccine. TCRdb re-derived calls from the RT-PCR reads in MiXCR, one entry per CDR3 protein. The repertoire has 710,000 or so distinct CDR3 sequences, around 14% of them found once; the top ten carry around a tenth. On this clonotype: One end of the junction fails to match germline, which may point to a read error.

Sequencing used PBMCs from blood, obtained about 13 days after vaccination. The sequence came from a man in his fifties or sixties who received an inactivated influenza vaccine.

The CDR3 coding sequence is TGTGCCAGCAGTTCTACCGGGACAGGGGTCAAAAATTTT. This encodes CASSSTGTGVKNF. The V gene is TRBV12-3 or TRBV12-4, the J gene TRBJ1-5; 10 bases agree with TRBD1. This CDR3 has 13 residues.